This entry lists 27 T cell receptor beta chains sequenced from one sample in a study of spatial heterogeneity in lung cancer. Time point of the sample: sample taken at primary tumor resection. TCRdb called the 5' RACE reads again in MiXCR, with one record for every CDR3 protein. The data contain approximately 92,000 distinct CDR3 sequences, less than 15% of them seen just once; the ten biggest clones take up about 40%. The specimen comprised PBMCs, sampled at surgery. The receptors come from a male donor with early-stage non-small cell lung cancer.

The chain employs TRBV7-9 and TRBJ2-3; D tentatively reads TRBD1 or TRBD2 (5 bases each). V lost 11 bases and J 7 bases, leaving 16 bases between the germline ends. The length of the CDR3 is 12 residues. Germline V lookup: CDR1 SEHNR, CDR2 FQNEAQ (reference sequence). This CDR3 is CAGDGKRNTQYF. The CDR3 DNA reads TGTGCCGGGGACGGGAAAAGGAATACGCAGTATTTT. Complete variable domain (other parts from reference TRBV7-9 and TRBJ2-3): DTGVSQNPRHKITKRGQNVTFRCDPISEHNRLYWYRQTLGQGPEFLTYFQNEAQLEKSRLLSDRFSAERPKGSFSTLEIQRTEQGDSAMYLCAGDGKRNTQYFGPGTRLTVL.

A few counts support this clonotype. The chain has TRBV25-1 and TRBJ2-7; no definite D call. The V gene lost 5 bases and the J gene lost 0 bases, with 23 bases spanning the gap. The CDR3 covers 18 residues. The germline CDR1 and CDR2 sequences are MGHDK and SYGVNS. The CDR3 DNA reads as TGTGCCAGCAGTTGGGGTGATTTGGACGCCGAAAGCTCCTACGAGCAGTACTTC. It encodes CASSWGDLDAESSYEQYF.

CDR3 loop: CASSPGLAGGPGETQYF. For the CDR3, the DNA is TGTGCCAGCAGCCCGGGACTAGCGGGGGGGCCTGGGGAGACCCAGTACTTC. The chain links TRBV5-4 to TRBJ2-5; 16 nucleotides agree with TRBD2. V lost 4 bases to trimming and J lost 5 bases; unmatched junction nucleotides: 8. The germline V gene has CDR1 SGHNT and CDR2 YYREEE (reference sequence). The CDR3 has 17 residues.

This clonotype was detected only a few times. Germline and junction disagree at one end, which may indicate a read error. The chain employs TRBV29-1 and TRBJ2-7; TRBD1 or TRBD2 may be the D gene (5 bases each). The CDR3 is 15 amino acids. From germline, CDR1 is SQVTM and CDR2 ANQGSEA. In DNA, the CDR3 is TGCAGCGTTGGGTACACCGGGACGCCGGGCAGAGTCGTATTCTTC. It codes for CSVGYTGTPGRVVFF.

This clonotype was seen only a few times. The chain employs TRBV7-2 and TRBJ2-6, with D uncertain. Germline V CDR1 and CDR2: SGHTA, FQGNSA. Trimming removed 5 bases at V and 3 bases at J, with 14 bases between. The CDR3 is 16 amino acids. The CDR3 sequence: CASSPRTVLGANVLTF. The CDR3 bases are TGTGCCAGCAGCCCAAGGACCGTTCTTGGGGCCAACGTCCTGACTTTC.

The V and J genes are TRBV12-3 or TRBV12-4 and TRBJ1-1, with TRBD1 identical over 10 bases. The CDR3 covers 15 residues. Losses at the gene ends were 5 bases for V and 3 bases for J; bases not matched to a gene: 6. The CDR3 region is CASSPIDRGHTEAFF. DNA for the CDR3: TGTGCCAGCAGTCCAATCGACAGGGGGCACACTGAAGCTTTCTTT.

The table lists this clonotype with a few counts. This chain uses TRBV9 with TRBJ1-6; possible D gene TRBD1, 5 bases. V was pared by 6 bases and J by 5 bases, with 15 bases between. The CDR3 loop spans 15 amino acids. Germline loops: CDR1 SGDLS, CDR2 YYNGEE. CDR3: CASTVGAMNNSPLHF. CDR3 nucleotides: TGTGCCAGCACCGTTGGGGCGATGAATAATTCACCCCTCCACTTT.

The chain has TRBV27 and TRBJ2-1; D not resolved. V was pared by 6 bases and J by 0 bases, with 15 bases between. The CDR3 consists of 16 residues. Germline V gene data show CDR1 as MNHEY and CDR2 as SMNVEV (reference sequence). CDR3 loop: CASSLWTVSSYNEQFF. The DNA for the CDR3 is TGTGCCAGCAGCCTCTGGACGGTGAGCTCCTACAATGAGCAGTTCTTC.

V usage is TRBV12-3 or TRBV12-4 and J usage is TRBJ1-3; D remains unclear. Trimming pared 6 bases from V and 0 bases from J, leaving 3 bases between. This CDR3 spans 12 amino acids. DNA of the CDR3: TGTGCCAGCAGCCGCTCTGGAAACACCATATATTTT. This encodes CASSRSGNTIYF.

This sequence joins TRBV12-3 or TRBV12-4 and TRBJ2-3, with TRBD1 matching over 7 bases. The CDR3 contains 14 residues. V gave up 7 bases and J gave up 1 base; unmatched junction bases: 5. The CDR3 DNA is TGTGCCAGCACCCCGAGGGGGCGCACAGATACGCAGTATTTT. Its translation is CASTPRGRTDTQYF.

This clonotype was recorded at least ten times. The chain joins TRBV10-3 to TRBJ1-5, with a possible D match to TRBD1 (6 bases). The CDR3 sequence is 13 residues long. Germline CDR1 and CDR2: ENHRY and SYGVKD. V lost 3 bases, J lost 7 bases, and 10 bases lay in between. CDR3 DNA sequence: TGTGCCATCAGTGAAGGGGGGCAACAGCCCCAGCATTTT. Encoded protein: CAISEGGQQPQHF.

The V call is TRBV20-1, the J call TRBJ2-1; 10 positions match TRBD2. This CDR3 has 15 amino acids. The V gene's germline CDR1 is DFQATT and CDR2 SNEGSKA (reference sequence). V gave up 1 base and J gave up 6 bases; unmatched junction bases: 6. This chain's CDR3 is CSARVGAGGSNEQFF. In nucleotides, the CDR3 is TGCAGTGCTAGAGTAGGAGCGGGAGGGTCCAATGAGCAGTTCTTC.

The chain employs TRBV9 and TRBJ2-3; D possibly corresponds to TRBD1 (6 bases). The germline V gene encodes CDR1 SGDLS and CDR2 YYNGEE. The CDR3 length is 17 residues. Trimming took 2 bases from V and 2 from J, leaving 18 bases between them. CDR3: CASSVTIRGRDTDTQYF. The CDR3 DNA follows: TGTGCCAGCAGCGTCACCATCAGGGGCCGAGACACAGATACGCAGTATTTT.

This chain connects TRBV2 to TRBJ2-1; 9 bases are shared with TRBD1. The germline V gene encodes CDR1 SNHLY and CDR2 FYNNEI. CDR3 length equals 13 residues. V gave up 6 bases and J gave up 10 bases; unmatched junction bases: 7. The CDR3 nucleotides read TGTGCCAGCAGAAAATCGGACAGGGGCGAGCAGTTCTTC. This encodes CASRKSDRGEQFF.

The V and J genes are TRBV7-2 and TRBJ2-5, with 9 bases aligning to TRBD2. This CDR3 region has 16 residues. Trimming cost V 1 base and J 5 bases; bases outside gene matches: 8. Germline V lookup: CDR1 SGHTA, CDR2 FQGNSA. CDR3 sequence reads: CASSLGLSSGMETQYF. The DNA of the CDR3 is TGTGCCAGCAGCTTAGGTTTGTCTAGCGGGATGGAGACCCAGTACTTC.

Ten or more counts support this clonotype. This chain joins TRBV7-2 and TRBJ1-2, with D hard to call. Deletions cut 1 base from V and 6 bases from J, with 12 bases between. The CDR3 has 14 residues. Per germline, CDR1 SGHTA and CDR2 FQGNSA. The CDR3: CASSLGDWIDGYTF. The CDR3 DNA sequence: TGTGCCAGCAGCTTAGGGGATTGGATTGATGGCTACACCTTC.

The chain is built from TRBV3-1 and TRBJ1-1, with D perhaps TRBD1 (6 bases). The CDR3 runs 15 residues. V lost 0 bases and J lost 1, with 9 bases in between. CDR1 LGHDT and CDR2 YNNKEL come from the germline V gene (reference sequence). CDR3 region: CASSQEAQGNTEAFF. As DNA, the CDR3 is TGTGCCAGCAGCCAAGAGGCACAGGGGAACACTGAAGCTTTCTTT.

In this sample, this clonotype turned up a few times. This chain joins TRBV19 and TRBJ2-1; D may be TRBD1 (5 bases). The CDR3 contains 16 residues. Germline V gene lookup returns CDR1 LNHDA and CDR2 SQIVND (reference sequence). Trimming left V 6 bases short and J 2 bases short, with 17 bases between. DNA of the CDR3: TGTGCCAGTAGCACCCAGGGAATTCAACCCTACAATGAGCAGTTCTTC. Protein product: CASSTQGIQPYNEQFF.

The chain is built from TRBV27 and TRBJ2-7; possible D gene TRBD1, 5 bases. The CDR3 contains 14 residues. The germline gives CDR1 MNHEY, CDR2 SMNVEV (reference sequence). The V end lost 6 bases, the J end lost 6 bases, and 18 bases lay between the germline ends. CDR3 in DNA: TGTGCCAGCAGATATAAGCAGGGTGTCGCCGAGCAGTACTTC. Protein product: CASRYKQGVAEQYF.

This clonotype has ten or more counts. The chain employs TRBV5-1 and TRBJ2-7; D is possibly TRBD1 or TRBD2 (5 bases each). The germline V gene encodes CDR1 SGHRS and CDR2 YFSETQ. V dropped 5 bases and J dropped 4 bases, with 13 bases sitting between them. The CDR3 has 13 amino acids. CDR3 in DNA: TGCGCCAGCAGGATTGGGACGGAGTACGAGCAGTACTTC. Translation: CASRIGTEYEQYF.

There are many counts of this clonotype. The chain joins TRBV3-1 to TRBJ1-2; D is unresolved. The CDR3 loop spans 12 amino acids. V lost 1 base to trimming and J lost 5 bases, with 5 bases between them. Germline CDR1 LGHDT, CDR2 YNNKEL (reference sequence). The CDR3 here is CASSQVPYGYTF. The CDR3 DNA sequence: TGTGCCAGCAGCCAAGTCCCATATGGCTACACCTTC. Complete variable domain (other parts from reference TRBV3-1 and TRBJ1-2): DTAVSQTPKYLVTQMGNDKSIKCEQNLGHDTMYWYKQDSKKFLKIMFSYNNKELIINETVPNRFSPKSPDKAHLNLHINSLELGDSAVYFCASSQVPYGYTFGSGTRLTVV.

The gene calls are TRBV27 and TRBJ2-3; 10 nucleotides match TRBD2. This CDR3 is 17 amino acids long. Germline CDR1 is MNHEY and CDR2 is SMNVEV (reference sequence). The ends lost 0 bases at V and 2 bases at J; junction bases unmatched: 5. The CDR3 nucleotides are TGTGCCAGCAGTTTATCGGCTAGCGGGAGTCCCACAGATACGCAGTATTTT. Translation gives CASSLSASGSPTDTQYF.

The chain couples TRBV6-5 to TRBJ1-2; D not resolved. Deletions cut 6 bases from V and 0 bases from J, with 23 bases between. CDR3 length equals 18 residues. CDR1 is MNHEY, CDR2 SVGAGI, per germline. The CDR3 nucleotides are TGTGCCAGCAGACCCATAGACACCCTAACTAGTTCTAACTATGGCTACACCTTC. Its protein is CASRPIDTLTSSNYGYTF.

This clonotype showed up just a few times. The genes are TRBV7-2 and TRBJ1-2, with D unresolved. The CDR3 has 19 residues. Germline V lookup: CDR1 SGHTA, CDR2 FQGNSA. Trimming stripped 4 bases from V and 5 bases from J, with 29 bases between. Here the CDR3 DNA reads TGTGCCAGCAGCTCCCCGAGACTGGGAGTCAGCGACCAGAAATATGGCTACACCTTC. This encodes CASSSPRLGVSDQKYGYTF.

This clonotype was seen a handful of times. The chain uses TRBV12-3 or TRBV12-4 and TRBJ2-5, with D uncertain. This CDR3 is built from 14 residues. The V gene lost 5 bases and the J gene lost 2 bases, with 12 bases spanning the gap. CDR3 sequence: CASSAVGGQETQYF. In nucleotides, the CDR3 is TGTGCCAGCAGTGCCGTGGGCGGACAAGAGACCCAGTACTTC.

This clonotype was seen only a few times. The genes are TRBV7-3 and TRBJ2-5, with 7 nucleotides matching TRBD2. Trimming removed 5 bases from V and 5 bases from J; junction bases left unmatched: 5. The CDR3 contains 13 residues. Germline assignment: CDR1 SGHTA and CDR2 FQGTGA. The CDR3 spells CASSPKRGETQYF. DNA for the CDR3: TGTGCCAGCAGCCCCAAGCGGGGTGAGACCCAGTACTTC. Together with reference TRBV7-3 and TRBJ2-5, the CDR3 gives the full variable domain: GAGVSQTPSNKVTEKGKYVELRCDPISGHTALYWYRQSLGQGPEFLIYFQGTGAADDSGLPNDRFFAVRPEGSVSTLKIQRTERGDSAVYLCASSPKRGETQYFGPGTRLLVL.

This clonotype was counted a few times. The V call is TRBV28, the J call TRBJ2-4; TRBD1 or TRBD2 may be the D gene (5 bases each). V shed 3 bases and J shed 8 bases, with 14 bases lying between them. This CDR3 has 14 residues. Per the germline V gene, CDR1 is MDHEN and CDR2 is SYDVKM. The CDR3 DNA reads TGTGCCAGCAGTTTGGGACGGCGTTTGGACATTCAGTACTTC. It codes for CASSLGRRLDIQYF.